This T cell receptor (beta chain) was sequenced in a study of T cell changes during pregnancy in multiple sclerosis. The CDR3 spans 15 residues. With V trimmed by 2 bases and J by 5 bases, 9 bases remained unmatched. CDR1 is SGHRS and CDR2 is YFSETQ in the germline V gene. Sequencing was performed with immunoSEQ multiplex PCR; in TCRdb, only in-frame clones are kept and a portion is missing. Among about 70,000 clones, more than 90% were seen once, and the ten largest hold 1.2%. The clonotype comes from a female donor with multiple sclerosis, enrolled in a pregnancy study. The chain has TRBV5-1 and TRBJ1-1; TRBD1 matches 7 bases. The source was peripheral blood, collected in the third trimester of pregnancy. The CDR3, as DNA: TGCGCCAGCAGCTTAAACGACAGGGCTGGGACTGAAGCTTTCTTT. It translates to CASSLNDRAGTEAFF.